This T cell receptor beta chain was found in a study of Ad26.COV2.S vaccination and SARS-CoV-2 variants. The germline V gene has CDR1 SGDLS and CDR2 YYNGEE. J was trimmed by 6 bases and V by 3 bases; bases with no gene match: 9. The CDR3 spans 15 residues. Sequencing used immunoSEQ multiplex PCR; TCRdb keeps in-frame clones, though not all of them. The table has 450,000 to 550,000 clones, roughly 89% seen once. Described treatment: some 19 received Ad26.COV2.S at low or high dose, single or two shots; 5 received placebo; per-sample allocation not given. Sample collection was performed on day 63 after the first vaccine or placebo injection.

This chain uses TRBV9 with TRBJ1-5; TRBD1 agrees at 7 bases. This TCR came from a person aged 18-60 years who received the Ad26.COV2.S COVID-19 vaccine or a placebo. Sequenced here: peripheral blood, sampled in a trial of Ad26.COV2.S vaccine versus placebo. The CDR3 sequence is CASSDGDRPSQPQHF. The CDR3 bases are TGTGCCAGCAGCGACGGGGACAGACCGTCTCAGCCCCAGCATTTT.